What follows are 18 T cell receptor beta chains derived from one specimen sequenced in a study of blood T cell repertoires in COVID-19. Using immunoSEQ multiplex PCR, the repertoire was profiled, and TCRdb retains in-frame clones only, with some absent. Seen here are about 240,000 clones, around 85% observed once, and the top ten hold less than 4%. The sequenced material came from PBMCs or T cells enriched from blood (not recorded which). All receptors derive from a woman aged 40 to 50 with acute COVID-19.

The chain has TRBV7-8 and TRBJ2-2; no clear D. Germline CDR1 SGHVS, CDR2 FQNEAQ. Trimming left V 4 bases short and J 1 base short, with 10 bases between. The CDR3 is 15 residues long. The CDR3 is CASSSSNLNTGELFF. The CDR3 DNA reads TGTGCCAGCAGCTCCTCCAACTTGAACACCGGGGAGCTGTTTTTT.

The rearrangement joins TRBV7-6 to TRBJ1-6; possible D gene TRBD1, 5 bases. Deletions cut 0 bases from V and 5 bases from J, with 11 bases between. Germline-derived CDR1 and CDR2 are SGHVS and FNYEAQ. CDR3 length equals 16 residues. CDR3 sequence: CASSLATGRDNSPLHF. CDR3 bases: TGTGCCAGCAGCTTAGCCACAGGCCGGGATAATTCACCCCTCCACTTT.

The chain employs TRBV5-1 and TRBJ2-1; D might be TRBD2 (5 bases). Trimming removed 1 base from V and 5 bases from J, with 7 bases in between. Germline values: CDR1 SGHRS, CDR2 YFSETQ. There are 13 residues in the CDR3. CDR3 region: CASSLLGDNEQFF. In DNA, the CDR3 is TGCGCCAGCAGCTTGCTCGGGGACAATGAGCAGTTCTTC.

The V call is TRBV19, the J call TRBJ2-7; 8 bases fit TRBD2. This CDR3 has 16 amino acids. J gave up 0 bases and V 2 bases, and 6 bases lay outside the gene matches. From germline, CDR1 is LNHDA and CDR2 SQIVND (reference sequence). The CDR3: CASSILAGASSYEQYF. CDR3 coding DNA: TGTGCCAGTAGTATACTAGCGGGTGCGAGCTCCTACGAGCAGTACTTC.

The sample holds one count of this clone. The CDR3, as DNA: TGCGCCAGCAGCCTGGGGACAGGGGGCACCGGGGAGCTGTTTTTT. Encoded protein: CASSLGTGGTGELFF. The chain combines TRBV4-1 with TRBJ2-2; 11 nucleotides line up with TRBD1. V was pared by 4 bases and J by 4 bases, with 2 bases of the junction left unmatched. The CDR3 length is 15 residues. Germline values: CDR1 MGHRA, CDR2 YSYEKL.

CDR3 residues: CASSIDGSSNQPQHF. CDR3 in DNA: TGTGCCAGTAGTATAGATGGTAGTAGCAATCAGCCCCAGCATTTT. The rearrangement joins TRBV19 to TRBJ1-5; unclear D gene. The CDR3 contains 15 residues. V dropped 0 bases and J dropped 0 bases, with 6 bases sitting between them. Germline V gene sequence: CDR1 LNHDA, CDR2 SQIVND (reference sequence).

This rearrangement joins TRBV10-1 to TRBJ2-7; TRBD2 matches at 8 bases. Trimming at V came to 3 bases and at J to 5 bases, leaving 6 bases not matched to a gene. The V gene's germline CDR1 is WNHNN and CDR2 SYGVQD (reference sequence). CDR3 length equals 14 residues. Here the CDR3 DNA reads TGCGCCAGCAGTGAAAGCGGGAGACACGACGAGCAGTACTTC. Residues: CASSESGRHDEQYF.

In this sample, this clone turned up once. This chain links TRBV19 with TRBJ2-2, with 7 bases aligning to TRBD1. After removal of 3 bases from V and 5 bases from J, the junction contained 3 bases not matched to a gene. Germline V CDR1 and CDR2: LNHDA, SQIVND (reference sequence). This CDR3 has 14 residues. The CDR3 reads CASSIRGRTGELFF. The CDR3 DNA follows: TGTGCCAGTAGTATTAGGGGGCGGACCGGGGAGCTGTTTTTT.

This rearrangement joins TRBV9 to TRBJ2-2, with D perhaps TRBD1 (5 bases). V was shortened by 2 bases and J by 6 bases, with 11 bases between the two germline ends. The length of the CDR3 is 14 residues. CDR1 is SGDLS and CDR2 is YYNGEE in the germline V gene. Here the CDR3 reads CASSVNWGAGELFF. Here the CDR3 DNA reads TGTGCCAGCAGCGTCAACTGGGGCGCCGGGGAGCTGTTTTTT.

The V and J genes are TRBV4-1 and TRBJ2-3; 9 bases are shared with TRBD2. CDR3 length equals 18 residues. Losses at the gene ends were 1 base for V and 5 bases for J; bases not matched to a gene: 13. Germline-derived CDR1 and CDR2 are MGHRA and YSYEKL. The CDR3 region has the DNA TGCGCCAGCAGCCAAGTCCCTCCCCGCGGGAGGGCCGTAGATACGCAGTATTTT. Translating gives CASSQVPPRGRAVDTQYF.

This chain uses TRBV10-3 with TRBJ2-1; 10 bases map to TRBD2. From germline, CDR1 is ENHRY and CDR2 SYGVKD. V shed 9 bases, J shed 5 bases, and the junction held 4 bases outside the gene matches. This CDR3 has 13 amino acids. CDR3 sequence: CAILAGANNEQFF. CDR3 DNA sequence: TGTGCCATTCTAGCGGGGGCAAACAATGAGCAGTTCTTC.

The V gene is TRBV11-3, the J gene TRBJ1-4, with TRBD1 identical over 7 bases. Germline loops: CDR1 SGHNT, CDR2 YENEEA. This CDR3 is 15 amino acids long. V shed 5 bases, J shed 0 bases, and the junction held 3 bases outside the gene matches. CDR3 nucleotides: TGTGCCAGCAGCCAAGGGACAGCAACTAATGAAAAACTGTTTTTT. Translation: CASSQGTATNEKLFF.

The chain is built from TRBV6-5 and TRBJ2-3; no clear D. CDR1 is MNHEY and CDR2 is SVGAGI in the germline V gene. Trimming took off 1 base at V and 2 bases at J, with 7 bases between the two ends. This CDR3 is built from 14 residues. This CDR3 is CASSYFPSTDTQYF. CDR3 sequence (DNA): TGTGCCAGCAGTTACTTCCCCTCCACAGATACGCAGTATTTT.

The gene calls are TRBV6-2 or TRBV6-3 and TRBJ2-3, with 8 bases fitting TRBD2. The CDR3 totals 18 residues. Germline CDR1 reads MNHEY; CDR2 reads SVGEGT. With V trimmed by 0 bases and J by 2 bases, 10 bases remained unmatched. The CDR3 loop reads CASSYSRGSGVLTDTQYF. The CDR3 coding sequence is TGTGCCAGCAGTTACTCGAGAGGTAGCGGGGTACTCACAGATACGCAGTATTTT.

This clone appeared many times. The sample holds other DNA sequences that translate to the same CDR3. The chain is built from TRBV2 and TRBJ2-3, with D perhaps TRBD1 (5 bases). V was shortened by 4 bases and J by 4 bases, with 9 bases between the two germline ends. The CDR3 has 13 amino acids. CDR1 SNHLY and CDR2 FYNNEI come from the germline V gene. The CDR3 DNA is TGTGCCAGCAGTGGCCAGGGTCCAGATACGCAGTATTTT. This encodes CASSGQGPDTQYF.

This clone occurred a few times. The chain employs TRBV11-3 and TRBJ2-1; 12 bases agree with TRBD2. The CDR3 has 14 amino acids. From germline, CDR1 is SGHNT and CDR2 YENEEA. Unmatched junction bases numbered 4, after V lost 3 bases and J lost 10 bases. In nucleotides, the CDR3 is TGTGCCAGCAGCTTGAATCTAGCGGGAGGGGAGCAGTTCTTC. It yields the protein CASSLNLAGGEQFF.

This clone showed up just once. Written as DNA, the CDR3 is TGTGCCAGCAGTACGAGCACCGGGGAGCTGTTTTTT. This encodes CASSTSTGELFF. The chain uses TRBV6-5 and TRBJ2-2; D unresolved. The V end lost 5 bases, the J end lost 4 bases, and 5 bases lay between the germline ends. The CDR3 extends over 12 amino acids. Germline V gene lookup returns CDR1 MNHEY and CDR2 SVGAGI.

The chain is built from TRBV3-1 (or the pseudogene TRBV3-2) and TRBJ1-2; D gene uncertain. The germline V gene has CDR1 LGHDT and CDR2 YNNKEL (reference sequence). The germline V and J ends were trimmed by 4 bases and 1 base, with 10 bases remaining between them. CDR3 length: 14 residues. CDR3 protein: CASSPGAGNYGYTF. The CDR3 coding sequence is TGTGCCAGCAGCCCCGGAGCGGGTAACTATGGCTACACCTTC.